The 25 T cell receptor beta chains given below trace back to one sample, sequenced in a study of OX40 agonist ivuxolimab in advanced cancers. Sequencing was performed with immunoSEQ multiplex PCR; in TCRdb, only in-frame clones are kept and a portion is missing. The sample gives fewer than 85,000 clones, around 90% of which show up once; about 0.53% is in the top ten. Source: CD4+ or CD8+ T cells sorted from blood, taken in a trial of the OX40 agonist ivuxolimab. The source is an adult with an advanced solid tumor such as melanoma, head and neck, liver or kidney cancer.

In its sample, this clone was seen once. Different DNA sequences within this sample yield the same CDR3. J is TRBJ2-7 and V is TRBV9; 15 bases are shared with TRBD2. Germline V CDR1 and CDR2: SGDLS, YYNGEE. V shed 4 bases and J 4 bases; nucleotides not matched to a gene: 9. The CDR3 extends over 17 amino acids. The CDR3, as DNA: TGTGCCAGCAGCCCCGGACTAGCGGGAGGGCCTTTGTACGAGCAGTACTTC. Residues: CASSPGLAGGPLYEQYF.

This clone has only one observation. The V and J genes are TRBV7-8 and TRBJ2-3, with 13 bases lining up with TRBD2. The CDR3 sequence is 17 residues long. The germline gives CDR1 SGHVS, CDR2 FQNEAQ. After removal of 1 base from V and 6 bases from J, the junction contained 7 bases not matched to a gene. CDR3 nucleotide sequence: TGTGCCAGCAGCTTAGGTTTACTAGCGGGAGGGAGGGATACGCAGTATTTT. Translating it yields CASSLGLLAGGRDTQYF.

The CDR3: CASSTLQGALYEQYF. The CDR3 nucleotides read TGTGCCAGCAGCACCCTACAGGGGGCGCTTTACGAGCAGTACTTC. The V and J genes are TRBV28 and TRBJ2-7, with TRBD1 matching over 9 bases. The CDR3 length is 15 residues. Germline V gene lookup returns CDR1 MDHEN and CDR2 SYDVKM. J was trimmed by 4 bases and V by 6 bases; bases with no gene match: 10. The full variable domain, its missing parts supplied by reference TRBV28 and TRBJ2-7, is DVKVTQSSRYLVKRTGEKVFLECVQDMDHENMFWYRQDPGLGLRLIYFSYDVKMKEKGDIPEGYSVSREKKERFSLILESASTNQTSMYLCASSTLQGALYEQYFGPGTRLTVT.

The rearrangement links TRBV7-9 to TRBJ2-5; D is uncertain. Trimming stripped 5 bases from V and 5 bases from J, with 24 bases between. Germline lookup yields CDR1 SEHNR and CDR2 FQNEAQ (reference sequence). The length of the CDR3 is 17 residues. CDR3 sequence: CASSPTHRTVGGETQYF. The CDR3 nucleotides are TGTGCCAGCAGCCCTACACACCGGACCGTTGGTGGTGAGACCCAGTACTTC.

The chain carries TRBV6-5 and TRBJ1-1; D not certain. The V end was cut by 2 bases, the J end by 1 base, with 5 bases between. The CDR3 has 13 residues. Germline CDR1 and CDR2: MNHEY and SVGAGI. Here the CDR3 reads CASSYKANTEAFF. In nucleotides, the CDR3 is TGTGCCAGCAGTTACAAGGCGAACACTGAAGCTTTCTTT.

CDR3 bases: TGTGCCAGCCGTCCACAGGGAAAAGGGGAAGAGACCCAGTACTTC. It encodes CASRPQGKGEETQYF. V and J are TRBV2 and TRBJ2-5, with D possibly TRBD1 on 6 matching bases. The V and J ends lost 8 bases and 3 bases respectively, with 19 bases between them. Germline CDR1 is SNHLY and CDR2 is FYNNEI. The CDR3 loop spans 15 amino acids.

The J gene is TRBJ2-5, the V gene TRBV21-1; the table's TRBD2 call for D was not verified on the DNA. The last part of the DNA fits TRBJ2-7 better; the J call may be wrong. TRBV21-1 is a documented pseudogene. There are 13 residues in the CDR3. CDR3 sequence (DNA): TGTGCCAGCAGCAAAATGCTAGGAGGCGAGCAGTACTTC. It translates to CASSKMLGGEQYF.

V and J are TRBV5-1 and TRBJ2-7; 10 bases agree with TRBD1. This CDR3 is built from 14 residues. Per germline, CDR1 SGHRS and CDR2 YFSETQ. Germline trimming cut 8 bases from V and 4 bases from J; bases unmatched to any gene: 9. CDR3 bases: TGCGCCAGTAAAGCGGGACAGGGGTCATACGAGCAGTACTTC. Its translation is CASKAGQGSYEQYF.

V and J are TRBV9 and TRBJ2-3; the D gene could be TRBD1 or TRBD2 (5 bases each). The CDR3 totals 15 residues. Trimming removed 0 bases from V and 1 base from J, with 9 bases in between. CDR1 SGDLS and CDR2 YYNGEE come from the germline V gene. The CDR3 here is CASSVGRGGTDTQYF. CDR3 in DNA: TGTGCCAGCAGCGTAGGGCGAGGGGGCACAGATACGCAGTATTTT.

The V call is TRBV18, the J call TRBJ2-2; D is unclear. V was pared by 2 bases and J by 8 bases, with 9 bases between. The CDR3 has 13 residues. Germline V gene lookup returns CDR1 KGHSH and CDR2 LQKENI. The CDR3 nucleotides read TGTGCCAGCTCACCATCAATATCTGGGGAGCTGTTTTTT. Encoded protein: CASSPSISGELFF.

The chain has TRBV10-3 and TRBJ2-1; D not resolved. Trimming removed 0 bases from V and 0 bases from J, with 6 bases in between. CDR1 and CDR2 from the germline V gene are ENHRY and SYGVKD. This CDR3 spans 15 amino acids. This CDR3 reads CAISESLGSYNEQFF. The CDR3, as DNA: TGTGCCATCAGTGAGTCTCTCGGCTCCTACAATGAGCAGTTCTTC.

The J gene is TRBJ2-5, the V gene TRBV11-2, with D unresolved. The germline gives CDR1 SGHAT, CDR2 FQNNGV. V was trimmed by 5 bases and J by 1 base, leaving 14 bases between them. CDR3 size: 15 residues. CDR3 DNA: TGTGCCAGCAGCCCCCGATTGAGTGGCCAAGAGACCCAGTACTTC. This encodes CASSPRLSGQETQYF.

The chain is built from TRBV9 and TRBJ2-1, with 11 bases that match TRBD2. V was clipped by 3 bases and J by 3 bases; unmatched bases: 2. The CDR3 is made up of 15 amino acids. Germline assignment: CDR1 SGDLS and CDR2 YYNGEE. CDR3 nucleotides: TGTGCCAGCAGCGCGCTAGCGGGAGGCTACAATGAGCAGTTCTTC. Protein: CASSALAGGYNEQFF.

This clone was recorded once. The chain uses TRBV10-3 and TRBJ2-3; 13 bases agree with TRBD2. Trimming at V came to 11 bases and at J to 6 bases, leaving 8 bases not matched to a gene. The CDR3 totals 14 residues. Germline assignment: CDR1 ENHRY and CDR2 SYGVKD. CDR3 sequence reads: CAARLAGGGDTQYF. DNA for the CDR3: TGTGCCGCCCGACTAGCGGGAGGAGGGGATACGCAGTATTTT.

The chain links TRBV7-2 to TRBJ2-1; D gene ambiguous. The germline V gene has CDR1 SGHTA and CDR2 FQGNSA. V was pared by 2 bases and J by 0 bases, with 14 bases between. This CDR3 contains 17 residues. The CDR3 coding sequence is TGTGCCAGCAGCTTACTCCCTGCGCGAAGCTCCTACAATGAGCAGTTCTTC. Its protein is CASSLLPARSSYNEQFF.

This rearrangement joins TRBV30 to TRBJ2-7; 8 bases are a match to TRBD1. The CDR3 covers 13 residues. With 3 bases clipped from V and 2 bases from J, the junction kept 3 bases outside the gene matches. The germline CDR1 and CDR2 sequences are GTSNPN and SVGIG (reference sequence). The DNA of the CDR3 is TGTGCCTGGAGGGCAGGGGGCCCCTACGAGCAGTACTTC. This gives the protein CAWRAGGPYEQYF.

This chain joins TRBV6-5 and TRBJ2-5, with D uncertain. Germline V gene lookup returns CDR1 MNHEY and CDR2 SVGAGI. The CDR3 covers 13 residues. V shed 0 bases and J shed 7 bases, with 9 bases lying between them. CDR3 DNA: TGTGCCAGCAGTTACTCGATCTATGGGACCCAGTACTTC. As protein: CASSYSIYGTQYF.

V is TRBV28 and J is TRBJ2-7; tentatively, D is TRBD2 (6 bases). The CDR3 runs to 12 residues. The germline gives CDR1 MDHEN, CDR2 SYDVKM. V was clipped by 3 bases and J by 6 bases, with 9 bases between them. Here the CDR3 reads CASSFGGFEQYF. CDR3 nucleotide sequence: TGTGCCAGCAGTTTCGGGGGATTCGAGCAGTACTTC.

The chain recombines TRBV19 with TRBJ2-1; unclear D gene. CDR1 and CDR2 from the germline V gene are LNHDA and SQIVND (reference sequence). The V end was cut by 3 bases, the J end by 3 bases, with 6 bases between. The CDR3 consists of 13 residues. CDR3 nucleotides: TGTGCCAGTAGTATGGCGAACTACAATGAGCAGTTCTTC. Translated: CASSMANYNEQFF. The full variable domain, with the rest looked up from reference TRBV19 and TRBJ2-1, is DGGITQSPKYLFRKEGQNVTLSCEQNLNHDAMYWYRQDPGQGLRLIYYSQIVNDFQKGDIAEGYSVSREKKESFPLTVTSAQKNPTAFYLCASSMANYNEQFFGPGTRLTVL.

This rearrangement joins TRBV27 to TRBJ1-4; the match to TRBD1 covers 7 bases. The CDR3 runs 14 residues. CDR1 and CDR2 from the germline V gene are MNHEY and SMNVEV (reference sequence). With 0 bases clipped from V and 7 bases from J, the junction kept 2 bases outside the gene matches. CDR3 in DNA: TGTGCCAGCAGTTTATCAGGGGGCGGTGAAAAACTGTTTTTT. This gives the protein CASSLSGGGEKLFF. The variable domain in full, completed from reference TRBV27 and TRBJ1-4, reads EAQVTQNPRYLITVTGKKLTVTCSQNMNHEYMSWYRQDPGLGLRQIYYSMNVEVTDKGDVPEGYKVSRKEKRNFPLILESPSPNQTSLYFCASSLSGGGEKLFFGSGTQLSVL.

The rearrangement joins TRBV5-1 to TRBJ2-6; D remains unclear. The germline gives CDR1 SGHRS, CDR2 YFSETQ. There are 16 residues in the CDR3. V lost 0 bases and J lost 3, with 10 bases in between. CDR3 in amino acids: CASSLDGFGGANVLTF. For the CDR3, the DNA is TGCGCCAGCAGCTTGGACGGGTTTGGTGGGGCCAACGTCCTGACTTTC.

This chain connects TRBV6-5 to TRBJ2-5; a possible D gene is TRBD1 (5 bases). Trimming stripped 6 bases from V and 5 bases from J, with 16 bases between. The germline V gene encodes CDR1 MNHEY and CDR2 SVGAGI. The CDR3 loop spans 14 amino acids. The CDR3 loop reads CASRQAHPGETQYF. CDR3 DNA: TGTGCCAGCAGGCAGGCCCACCCAGGGGAGACCCAGTACTTC.

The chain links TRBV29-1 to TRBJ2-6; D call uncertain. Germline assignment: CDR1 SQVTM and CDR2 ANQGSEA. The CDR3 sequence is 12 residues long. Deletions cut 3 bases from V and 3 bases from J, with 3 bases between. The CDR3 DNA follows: TGCAGCGTTGAGTATGGGGCCAACGTCCTGACTTTC. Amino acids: CSVEYGANVLTF.

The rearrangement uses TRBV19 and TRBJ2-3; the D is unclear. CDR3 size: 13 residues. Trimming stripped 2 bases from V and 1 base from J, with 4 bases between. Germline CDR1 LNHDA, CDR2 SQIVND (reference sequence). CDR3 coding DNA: TGTGCCAGTAGTATACGCGGCACAGATACGCAGTATTTT. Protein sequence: CASSIRGTDTQYF.

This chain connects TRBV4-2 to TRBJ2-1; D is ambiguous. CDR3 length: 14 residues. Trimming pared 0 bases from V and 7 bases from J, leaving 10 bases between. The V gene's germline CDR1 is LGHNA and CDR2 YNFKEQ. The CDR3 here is CASSQDRRSNEQFF. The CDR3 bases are TGTGCCAGCAGCCAAGATCGGCGCTCTAATGAGCAGTTCTTC.